This TCR beta chain is from a study of vaccination and CD4 T cells after COVID-19. The CDR3 is 14 residues long. V shed 5 bases and J shed 1 base, with 11 bases lying between them. As for treatment: approximately 11-day PBMC culture with coronavirus spike peptide pools or control peptides (ViraFEST assay). The Oncomine TCR Beta short-read assay was what sequenced the DNA obtained from cultured CD4+ T cells. TCRdb fed the PCR reads into MiXCR, producing one record per CDR3 protein. The table includes 15,000 or so distinct CDR3 sequences, approximately 55% detected once. Regarding this clonotype: What it binds is unknown.

The J gene is TRBJ1-1, the V gene TRBV12-3 or TRBV12-4, with D possibly matching TRBD1 (5 bases). The sequencing here drew on CD4+ T cells from blood, cultured in vitro, taken before SARS-CoV-2 vaccination. The origin of this receptor is a human donor who had recovered from COVID-19. The chain's CDR3 is CASSGEGWNTEAFF. The DNA of the CDR3 is TGTGCCAGCAGTGGGGAGGGGTGGAACACTGAAGCTTTCTTT.